The 12 T cell receptor beta chains listed next were all sequenced from one sample in a study of blood T cells in healthy people across ages. With a J-beta primer mix and a sample-barcoded 5' primer, a second PCR ran about 7 to 12 cycles. TCRdb recomputed calls from the 5' RACE reads with MiXCR, one row per CDR3 protein. The data hold nearly 1 million distinct CDR3 sequences, with roughly 51% observed a single time. Sequenced input: blood. The source of these receptors is a woman aged 55-69 years in good health.

The J gene is TRBJ2-7, the V gene TRBV25-1; no reliable D call. Trimming shortened V by 6 bases and J by 2 bases, and 17 bases separated the two germline ends. The CDR3 extends over 15 amino acids. Germline CDR1 is MGHDK and CDR2 is SYGVNS. CDR3 residues: CASSKGDTNTYEQYF. The CDR3 DNA reads TGTGCCAGCAGCAAAGGAGACACCAATACCTACGAGCAGTACTTC.

The CDR3 is CSASSPTSREQYF. The DNA for the CDR3 is TGCAGTGCTAGCTCCCCGACTAGCCGCGAGCAGTACTTC. V is TRBV20-1 and J is TRBJ2-4; 7 bases align to TRBD2. Judging by the DNA end, TRBJ2-7 fits better; the J call may be wrong. In germline, CDR1 is DFQATT, CDR2 SNEGSKA (reference sequence). The CDR3 sequence is 13 residues long.

The rearrangement uses TRBV6-1 and TRBJ1-1; 7 bases match TRBD1. CDR1 is MNHNS and CDR2 is SASEGT in the germline V gene. CDR3 size: 14 residues. Trimming took 4 bases from V and 7 from J; bases not matched to a gene: 9. The CDR3 loop reads CASSGSTGRGEAFF. CDR3 in DNA: TGTGCCAGCAGTGGTTCGACAGGGAGGGGTGAAGCTTTCTTT.

The chain has TRBV12-3 or TRBV12-4 and TRBJ2-1, with D perhaps matching TRBD2 (5 bases). The CDR3 is 14 amino acids. V lost 6 bases and J 6 bases, leaving 15 bases between the germline ends. CDR3 in DNA: TGTGCCAGCAGATCACACCATCGGGGCAATGAGCAGTTCTTC. Translating gives CASRSHHRGNEQFF.

The V call is TRBV29-1, the J call TRBJ2-4, with 10 bases that match TRBD1. Matching the DNA end better, TRBJ2-7 makes the J call doubtful. The length of the CDR3 is 14 residues. The germline CDR1 and CDR2 sequences are SQVTM and ANQGSEA. The CDR3 nucleotides are TGCAGCGTTTTCGCCGGGACAGGGGTGTACGAGCAGTACTTC. Residues: CSVFAGTGVYEQYF.

The V call is TRBV2, the J call TRBJ2-1, with 12 bases matching TRBD1. The V gene's germline CDR1 is SNHLY and CDR2 FYNNEI. Losses at the gene ends were 5 bases for V and 9 bases for J; bases not matched to a gene: 5. CDR3 size: 14 residues. CDR3 amino acids: CASSPGTGGSEQFF. In DNA form, the CDR3 reads TGTGCCAGCAGTCCCGGGACAGGGGGCTCTGAGCAGTTCTTC.

The chain employs TRBV18 and TRBJ2-7; D is unresolved. The CDR3 sequence is 14 residues long. Trimming pared 3 bases from V and 3 bases from J, leaving 12 bases between. Germline loops: CDR1 KGHSH, CDR2 LQKENI. The CDR3 protein is CASSPNGNVYEQYF. The DNA of the CDR3 is TGTGCCAGCTCACCGAACGGCAATGTCTACGAGCAGTACTTC.

The sample holds a few counts of this clonotype. DNA of the CDR3: TGCGCCAGCAGACCAGGGTCTAGCACAGATACGCAGTATTTT. Amino acids: CASRPGSSTDTQYF. This chain uses TRBV5-1 with TRBJ2-3, with a possible D match to TRBD1 (5 bases). V was trimmed by 5 bases and J by 0 bases, leaving 10 bases between them. Germline assignment: CDR1 SGHRS and CDR2 YFSETQ. The CDR3 spans 14 residues. The entire variable domain, with the rest obtained from reference TRBV5-1 and TRBJ2-3, is as follows: KAGVTQTPRYLIKTRGQQVTLSCSPISGHRSVSWYQQTPGQGLQFLFEYFSETQRNKGNFPGRFSGRQFSNSRSEMNVSTLELGDSALYLCASRPGSSTDTQYFGPGTRLTVL.

This clonotype was picked up a small number of times. The genes are TRBV27 and TRBJ2-5, with TRBD2 matching over 14 bases. V gave up 8 bases and J gave up 2 bases; unmatched junction bases: 7. This CDR3 contains 16 residues. Germline V CDR1 and CDR2: MNHEY, SMNVEV (reference sequence). The DNA for the CDR3 is TGTGCCAGCCGACTAGCGGGAGGGCTAGGGCAAGAGACCCAGTACTTC. It codes for CASRLAGGLGQETQYF.

The sample holds many counts of this clonotype. The chain has TRBV7-2 and TRBJ2-7; perhaps TRBD1 as D (6 bases). CDR3 length: 14 residues. Per the germline V gene, CDR1 is SGHTA and CDR2 is FQGNSA. V was cut by 4 bases and J by 1 base, with 11 bases left in between. The CDR3: CASSSQTGSYEQYF. CDR3 nucleotide sequence: TGTGCCAGCAGCTCCCAGACAGGTTCCTACGAGCAGTACTTC. Full variable domain (missing parts from reference TRBV7-2 and TRBJ2-7): GAGVSQSPSNKVTEKGKDVELRCDPISGHTALYWYRQSLGQGLEFLIYFQGNSAPDKSGLPSDRFSAERTGGSVSTLTIQRTQQEDSAVYLCASSSQTGSYEQYFGPGTRLTVT.

The J gene is TRBJ2-7, the V gene TRBV6-5, with D possibly TRBD1 on 7 matching bases. The CDR3 runs to 20 residues. V was clipped by 1 base and J by 1 base, with 26 bases between them. Per germline, CDR1 MNHEY and CDR2 SVGAGI. CDR3 region: CASSYWRQGSRRGISYEQYF. Here the CDR3 DNA reads TGTGCCAGCAGTTACTGGCGACAGGGTAGTCGGCGCGGGATTTCCTACGAGCAGTACTTC.

The rearrangement joins TRBV5-1 to TRBJ1-5; no firm D call. V was shortened by 4 bases and J by 5 bases, with 16 bases between the two germline ends. This CDR3 comprises 15 residues. Germline-derived CDR1 and CDR2 are SGHRS and YFSETQ. This chain's CDR3 is CASSVTGGAHQPQHF. The CDR3 nucleotides read TGCGCCAGCAGCGTGACGGGCGGAGCCCATCAGCCCCAGCATTTT.